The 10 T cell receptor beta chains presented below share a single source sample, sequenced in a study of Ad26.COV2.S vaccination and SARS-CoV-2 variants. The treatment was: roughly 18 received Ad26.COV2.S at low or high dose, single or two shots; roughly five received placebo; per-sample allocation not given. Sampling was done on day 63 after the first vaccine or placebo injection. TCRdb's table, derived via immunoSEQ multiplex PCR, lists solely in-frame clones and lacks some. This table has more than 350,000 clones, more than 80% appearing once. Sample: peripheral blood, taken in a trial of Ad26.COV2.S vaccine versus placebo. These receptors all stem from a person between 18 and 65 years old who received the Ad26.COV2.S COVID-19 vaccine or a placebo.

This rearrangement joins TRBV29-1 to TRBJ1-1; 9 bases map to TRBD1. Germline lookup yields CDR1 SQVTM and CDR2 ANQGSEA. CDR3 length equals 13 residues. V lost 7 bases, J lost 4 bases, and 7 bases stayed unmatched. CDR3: CSGNRGRFTEAFF. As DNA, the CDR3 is TGCAGCGGTAACAGGGGGCGTTTCACTGAAGCTTTCTTT. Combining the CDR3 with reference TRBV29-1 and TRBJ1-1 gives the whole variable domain SAVISQKPSRDICQRGTSLTIQCQVDSQVTMMFWYRQQPGQSLTLIATANQGSEATYESGFVIDKFPISRPNLTFSTLTVSNMSPEDSSIYLCSGNRGRFTEAFFGQGTRLTVV.

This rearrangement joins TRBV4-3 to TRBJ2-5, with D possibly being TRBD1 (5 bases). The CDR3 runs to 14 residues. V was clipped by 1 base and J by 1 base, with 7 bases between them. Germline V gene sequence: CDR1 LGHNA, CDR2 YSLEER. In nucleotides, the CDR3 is TGCGCCAGCAGCCAAGGAAGGGGCCAAGAGACCCAGTACTTC. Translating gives CASSQGRGQETQYF.

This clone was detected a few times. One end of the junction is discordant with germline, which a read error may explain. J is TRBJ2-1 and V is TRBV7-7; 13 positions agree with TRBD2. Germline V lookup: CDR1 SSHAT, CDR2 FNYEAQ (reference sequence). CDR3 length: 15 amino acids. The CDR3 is CASSLGLAGDNEQFF. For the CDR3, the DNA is TGTGCTAGCAGCTTAGGACTAGCGGGAGACAATGAGCAGTTCTTC.

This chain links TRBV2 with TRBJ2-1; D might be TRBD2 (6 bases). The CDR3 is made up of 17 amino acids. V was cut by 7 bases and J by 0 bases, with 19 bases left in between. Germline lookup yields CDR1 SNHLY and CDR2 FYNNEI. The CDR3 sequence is CASTPGLSVGSYNEQFF. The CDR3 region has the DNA TGTGCCAGCACGCCGGGACTTTCTGTTGGCTCCTACAATGAGCAGTTCTTC.

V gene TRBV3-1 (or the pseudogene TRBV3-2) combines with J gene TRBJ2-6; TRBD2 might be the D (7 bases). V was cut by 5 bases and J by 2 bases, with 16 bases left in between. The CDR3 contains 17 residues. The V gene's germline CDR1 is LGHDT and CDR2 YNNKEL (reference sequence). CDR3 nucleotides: TGTGCCAGCAGCGGGGGAGGGGGACGGGCTGGGGCCAACGTCCTGACTTTC. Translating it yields CASSGGGGRAGANVLTF.

The CDR3: CASSEGQGYPYNEQFF. Here the CDR3 DNA reads TGTGCCAGCAGTGAGGGACAGGGGTACCCCTACAATGAGCAGTTCTTC. This chain connects TRBV6-1 to TRBJ2-1, with 10 bases identical to TRBD1. The CDR3 covers 16 residues. V lost 3 bases, J lost 2 bases, and 4 bases stayed unmatched. CDR1 is MNHNS and CDR2 is SASEGT in the germline V gene.

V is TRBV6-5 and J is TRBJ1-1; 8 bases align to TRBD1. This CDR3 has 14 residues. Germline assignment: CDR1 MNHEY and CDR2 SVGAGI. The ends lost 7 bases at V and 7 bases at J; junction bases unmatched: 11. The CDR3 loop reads CASTRTGRTGEAFF. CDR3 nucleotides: TGTGCCAGCACCCGGACAGGGCGGACGGGTGAAGCTTTCTTT.

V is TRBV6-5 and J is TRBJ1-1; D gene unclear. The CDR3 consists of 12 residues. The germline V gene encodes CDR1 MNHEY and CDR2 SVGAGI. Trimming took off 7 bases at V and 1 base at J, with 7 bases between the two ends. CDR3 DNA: TGTGCCAGCAAGCGAGGGAACACTGAAGCTTTCTTT. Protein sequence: CASKRGNTEAFF.

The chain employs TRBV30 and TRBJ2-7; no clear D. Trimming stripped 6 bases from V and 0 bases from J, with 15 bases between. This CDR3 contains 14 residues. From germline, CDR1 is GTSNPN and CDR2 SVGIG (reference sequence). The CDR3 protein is CACPKARSSYEQYF. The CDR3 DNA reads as TGTGCCTGCCCTAAGGCCAGGAGCTCCTACGAGCAGTACTTC.

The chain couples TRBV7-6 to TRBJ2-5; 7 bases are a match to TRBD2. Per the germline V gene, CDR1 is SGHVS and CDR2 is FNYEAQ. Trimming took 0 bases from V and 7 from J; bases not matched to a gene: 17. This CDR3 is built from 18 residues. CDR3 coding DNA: TGTGCCAGCAGCTTAGCGTCCCTAGCGGTTGCTTACACGGGGACCCAGTACTTC. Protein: CASSLASLAVAYTGTQYF. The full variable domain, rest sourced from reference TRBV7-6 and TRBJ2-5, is GAGVSQSPRYKVTKRGQDVALRCDPISGHVSLYWYRQALGQGPEFLTYFNYEAQQDKSGLPNDRFSAERPEGSISTLTIQRTEQRDSAMYRCASSLASLAVAYTGTQYFGPGTRLLVL.